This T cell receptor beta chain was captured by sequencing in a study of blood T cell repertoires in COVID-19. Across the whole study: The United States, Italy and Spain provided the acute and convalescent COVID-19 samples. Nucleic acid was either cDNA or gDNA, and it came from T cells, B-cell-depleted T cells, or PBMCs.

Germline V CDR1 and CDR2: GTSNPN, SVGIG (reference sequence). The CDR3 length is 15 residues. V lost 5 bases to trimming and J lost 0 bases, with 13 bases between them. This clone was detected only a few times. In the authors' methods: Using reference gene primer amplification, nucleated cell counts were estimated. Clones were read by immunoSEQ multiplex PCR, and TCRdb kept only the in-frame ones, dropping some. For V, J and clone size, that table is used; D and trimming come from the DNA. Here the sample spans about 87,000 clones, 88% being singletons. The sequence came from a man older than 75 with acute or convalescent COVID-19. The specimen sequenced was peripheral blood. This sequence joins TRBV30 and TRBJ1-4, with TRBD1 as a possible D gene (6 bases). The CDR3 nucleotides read TGTGCCTGGGGGGGCGGGATTGCAACTAATGAAAAACTGTTTTTT. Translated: CAWGGGIATNEKLFF.